One and the same sample provided the 26 T cell receptor beta chains below, sequenced in a study of control samples from healthy donors and cancer patients. Profiling relied on immunoSEQ multiplex PCR, and the TCRdb table lists in-frame clones only, not all of them. The data show about 98,000 clones, with roughly 86% seen just once and 2% to 2.5% held by the top ten. The specimen sequenced was blood. The origin of the receptors is a man in his fifties or sixties in good health.

This clone was recorded only once. V is TRBV27 and J is TRBJ2-7; weak D call: TRBD2 (7 bases). The V gene's germline CDR1 is MNHEY and CDR2 SMNVEV (reference sequence). V lost 8 bases and J lost 1, with 12 bases in between. The CDR3 is 13 residues long. The CDR3 DNA follows: TGTGCCAGCCGGGGGGCAGGGTCCTACGAGCAGTACTTC. It specifies CASRGAGSYEQYF.

This clone was observed a handful of times. The rearrangement links TRBV27 to TRBJ2-7; D ambiguous. This CDR3 region has 12 residues. CDR1 and CDR2 from the germline V gene are MNHEY and SMNVEV (reference sequence). Deletions cut 3 bases from V and 6 bases from J, with 9 bases between. The CDR3: CASSFYGSEQYF. In DNA form, the CDR3 reads TGTGCCAGCAGTTTTTACGGCTCCGAGCAGTACTTC.

The V and J genes are TRBV5-4 and TRBJ2-3, with D unresolved. Germline V gives CDR1 SGHNT, CDR2 YYREEE (reference sequence). The CDR3 sequence is 14 residues long. V was trimmed by 4 bases and J by 0 bases, leaving 9 bases between them. The CDR3 here is CASSPTESTDTQYF. The CDR3, as DNA: TGTGCCAGCAGCCCAACCGAGAGCACAGATACGCAGTATTTT.

The chain recombines TRBV9 with TRBJ2-3; D gene ambiguous. CDR3 length: 12 residues. Trimming pared 5 bases from V and 3 bases from J, leaving 7 bases between. The V gene's germline CDR1 is SGDLS and CDR2 YYNGEE. The CDR3 reads CASRSPTDTQYF. The CDR3 DNA follows: TGTGCCAGCAGGTCGCCTACAGATACGCAGTATTTT.

The chain is built from TRBV14 and TRBJ2-1, with 10 bases identical to TRBD2. Looked up from germline, CDR1 is SGHDN and CDR2 is FVKESK. The V gene end was trimmed by 0 bases and the J gene end by 4 bases; junction bases not matched to a gene: 6. The length of the CDR3 is 17 residues. CDR3 residues: CASSQDYRTSGYNEQFF. The CDR3 coding sequence is TGTGCCAGCAGCCAAGATTACCGGACTAGCGGATACAATGAGCAGTTCTTC.

The V and J genes are TRBV28 and TRBJ2-1; TRBD2 matches 8 bases. Trimming removed 1 base from V and 6 bases from J; junction bases left unmatched: 17. CDR3 length equals 19 residues. Germline V lookup: CDR1 MDHEN, CDR2 SYDVKM. The DNA for the CDR3 is TGTGCCAGCAGTTTATCGGTGAGGAGCGGGAGAGGGATTGGCAATGAGCAGTTCTTC. Protein product: CASSLSVRSGRGIGNEQFF.

Here the CDR3 reads CASKLAGGTGELFF. Here the CDR3 DNA reads TGCGCCAGCAAACTGGCGGGAGGCACCGGGGAGCTGTTTTTT. The rearrangement uses TRBV5-1 and TRBJ2-2; 8 nucleotides match TRBD2. Germline trimming cut 6 bases from V and 4 bases from J; bases unmatched to any gene: 5. The CDR3 spans 14 residues. The germline V gene has CDR1 SGHRS and CDR2 YFSETQ.

The chain has TRBV19 and TRBJ1-5; TRBD1 agrees at 9 bases. Per germline, CDR1 LNHDA and CDR2 SQIVND (reference sequence). The CDR3 length is 15 residues. The junction had 4 bases not matched to a gene; V was cut back by 1 base and J by 6 bases. The CDR3 sequence is CASSIVTGGVQPQHF. The DNA of the CDR3 is TGTGCCAGTAGTATAGTTACAGGGGGCGTTCAGCCCCAGCATTTT.

This sequence joins TRBV10-3 and TRBJ2-7; possible D gene TRBD2, 6 bases. The CDR3 has 13 amino acids. V lost 3 bases, J lost 7 bases, and 13 bases lay in between. The germline V gene has CDR1 ENHRY and CDR2 SYGVKD. The CDR3 nucleotides are TGTGCCATCAGTGATTCGGGAAGCGGGGAGCAGTACTTC. As protein: CAISDSGSGEQYF.

This chain connects TRBV28 to TRBJ1-4, with 9 bases that match TRBD1. V gave up 6 bases and J gave up 4 bases; unmatched junction bases: 3. From germline, CDR1 is MDHEN and CDR2 SYDVKM. The CDR3 length is 14 residues. The CDR3 region has the DNA TGTGCCAGCAGCTCGACAGGGGGTAATGAAAAACTGTTTTTT. Its translation is CASSSTGGNEKLFF. The full variable domain, completed using reference TRBV28 and TRBJ1-4, is DVKVTQSSRYLVKRTGEKVFLECVQDMDHENMFWYRQDPGLGLRLIYFSYDVKMKEKGDIPEGYSVSREKKERFSLILESASTNQTSMYLCASSSTGGNEKLFFGSGTQLSVL.

The CDR3 region has the DNA TGCGCCAGCAGCCGATACCAAGGACAGGGGGCAGTCGGGGAGCTGTTTTTT. Amino acids: CASSRYQGQGAVGELFF. The chain carries TRBV5-1 and TRBJ2-2, with 11 bases matching TRBD1. The CDR3 totals 17 residues. V trimming: 4 bases; J trimming: 7 bases; junction bases outside the gene matches: 12. Germline V gene sequence: CDR1 SGHRS, CDR2 YFSETQ.

The V gene is TRBV27, the J gene TRBJ2-7; D possibly uses TRBD1 or TRBD2 (5 bases each). From germline, CDR1 is MNHEY and CDR2 SMNVEV (reference sequence). This CDR3 region has 14 residues. V lost 7 bases and J lost 0, with 13 bases in between. CDR3 DNA: TGTGCCAGCACCCCCCGGGACGGCTCCTACGAGCAGTACTTC. Residues: CASTPRDGSYEQYF.

CDR3 in DNA: TGTGCCAGTAGTCAAACAGCGGGAGGATACGAGCAGTACTTC. Translated, it gives CASSQTAGGYEQYF. The chain carries TRBV19 and TRBJ2-7; 9 bases agree with TRBD2. The CDR3 is made up of 14 amino acids. The V and J ends lost 5 bases and 4 bases, in that order; junction bases with no gene match: 6. Germline V gene lookup returns CDR1 LNHDA and CDR2 SQIVND (reference sequence).

The CDR3: CASRPGGQPTGELFF. CDR3 bases: TGTGCCAGCAGACCCGGTGGACAGCCCACCGGGGAGCTGTTTTTT. The chain uses TRBV7-9 and TRBJ2-2; TRBD1 might be the D (6 bases). This CDR3 has 15 residues. CDR1 and CDR2 (germline): SEHNR, FQNEAQ (reference sequence). Trimming stripped 6 bases from V and 4 bases from J, with 15 bases between.

The CDR3: CASSVNGKANTQYF. The CDR3 DNA reads as TGTGCCAGCAGCGTGAACGGGAAGGCAAATACGCAGTATTTT. The V and J genes are TRBV9 and TRBJ2-3, with D tentatively TRBD2 (5 bases). V lost 2 bases and J 7 bases, leaving 14 bases between the germline ends. The CDR3 consists of 14 residues. Per germline, CDR1 SGDLS and CDR2 YYNGEE.

This clone was found a few times. The rearrangement joins TRBV6-5 to TRBJ1-2; D might be TRBD1 (5 bases). The germline V gene has CDR1 MNHEY and CDR2 SVGAGI. CDR3 length: 14 amino acids. Trimming cost V 6 bases and J 0 bases, with 11 bases left between them. The CDR3 sequence: CASRLGAANYGYTF. The CDR3 bases are TGTGCCAGCAGGCTAGGGGCAGCTAACTATGGCTACACCTTC.

This clone occurred a few times. The genes are TRBV3-1 (or the pseudogene TRBV3-2) and TRBJ1-2, with D unresolved. V gave up 0 bases and J gave up 0 bases, with 8 bases separating them. The CDR3 runs to 15 residues. Germline CDR1 is LGHDT and CDR2 is YNNKEL (reference sequence). Here the CDR3 reads CASSQDLNSNYGYTF. The CDR3 bases are TGTGCCAGCAGCCAAGATCTGAACTCTAACTATGGCTACACCTTC.

This clone was observed a single time. The V call is TRBV15, the J call TRBJ2-2; no definite D call. V was cut by 4 bases and J by 1 base, with 13 bases left in between. The CDR3 is 16 amino acids. CDR1 and CDR2 from the germline V gene are LNHNV and YYDKDF (reference sequence). In DNA, the CDR3 is TGTGCCACCAGCACCCTCGAGTCAGGGAACACCGGGGAGCTGTTTTTT. It codes for CATSTLESGNTGELFF.

The J gene is TRBJ2-1, the V gene TRBV7-3; D perhaps matches TRBD2 (6 bases). V lost 5 bases and J lost 7, with 15 bases in between. In germline, CDR1 is SGHTA, CDR2 FQGTGA. This CDR3 has 14 amino acids. The CDR3 region has the DNA TGTGCCAGCAGCCCGGGACTCACGGGGAATGAGCAGTTCTTC. It translates to CASSPGLTGNEQFF.

V usage is TRBV5-6 and J usage is TRBJ1-4; 7 bases map to TRBD1. Germline trimming cut 2 bases from V and 7 bases from J; bases unmatched to any gene: 8. Germline CDR1 is SGHDT and CDR2 is YYEEEE. The CDR3 runs 15 residues. The CDR3, as DNA: TGTGCCAGCAGCTTTCGGACAGGATCCTTTGAAAAACTGTTTTTT. Translating gives CASSFRTGSFEKLFF.

The sample holds a few counts of this clone. The rearrangement links TRBV24-1 to TRBJ2-1; TRBD1 is a possible D gene (7 bases). Trimming cost V 5 bases and J 8 bases, with 18 bases left between them. CDR3 length: 15 amino acids. CDR1 KGHDR and CDR2 SFDVKD come from the germline V gene. CDR3 sequence: CATSAGGQTLDEQFF. DNA of the CDR3: TGTGCCACCAGTGCCGGGGGACAGACCCTTGATGAGCAGTTCTTC.

The V gene is TRBV9, the J gene TRBJ1-1; 11 bases fit TRBD1. This CDR3 spans 16 amino acids. In germline, CDR1 is SGDLS, CDR2 YYNGEE. After removal of 3 bases from V and 0 bases from J, the junction contained 4 bases not matched to a gene. The DNA of the CDR3 is TGTGCCAGCAGCGCCGGACAGGGGGCCTTGAACACTGAAGCTTTCTTT. This translates into CASSAGQGALNTEAFF.

V is TRBV5-5 and J is TRBJ1-1, with 8 bases fitting TRBD1. The V and J ends lost 2 bases and 6 bases, in that order; junction bases with no gene match: 9. This CDR3 contains 15 residues. Germline-derived CDR1 and CDR2 are SGHKS and YYEKEE (reference sequence). As DNA, the CDR3 is TGTGCCAGCAGCTTCACATCAGGGGGCAGCTCTGAAGCTTTCTTT. This sequence encodes CASSFTSGGSSEAFF.

The chain links TRBV15 to TRBJ2-1; TRBD2 agrees at 13 bases. J was trimmed by 6 bases and V by 5 bases; bases with no gene match: 10. The CDR3 has 17 amino acids. Germline CDR1 and CDR2: LNHNV and YYDKDF (reference sequence). CDR3 nucleotides: TGTGCCACCAGCCCACGACGGACTAGCGGGAGTAGCAATGAGCAGTTCTTC. As protein: CATSPRRTSGSSNEQFF.

The chain recombines TRBV7-8 with TRBJ2-7; 7 bases align to TRBD1. The junction had 1 base not matched to a gene; V was cut back by 0 bases and J by 2 bases. Germline CDR1 and CDR2: SGHVS and FQNEAQ. CDR3 size: 14 residues. The CDR3 nucleotides read TGTGCCAGCAGCTTAGCGGGACAGCCCTACGAGCAGTACTTC. Its translation is CASSLAGQPYEQYF.

V gene TRBV5-1 combines with J gene TRBJ1-4; 8 bases line up with TRBD1. The V gene end was trimmed by 4 bases and the J gene end by 7 bases; junction bases not matched to a gene: 6. The CDR3 length is 14 residues. Germline V gene data show CDR1 as SGHRS and CDR2 as YFSETQ. DNA of the CDR3: TGCGCCAGCAGCACGCAGGGGGCTGGTGAAAAACTGTTTTTT. Translating it yields CASSTQGAGEKLFF.